The table lists the clone carrying this T cell receptor beta chain with many counts. These data are taken from a study of T cells in Graves' hyperthyroidism and ophthalmopathy. The CDR3 consists of 18 residues. Germline lookup yields CDR1 LGHDT and CDR2 YNNKEL (reference sequence). V shed 0 bases and J shed 4 bases, with 19 bases lying between them. The source material, RNA transcripts, was used to amplify TCR beta CDR3 regions. TCR CDR3 underwent first-round RT-PCR with the HTBI primer set. TCRdb analysed the multiplex PCR reads with MiXCR anew, one entry per CDR3 protein. There are some 740,000 distinct CDR3 sequences in the sample; 14% occur only once, and 10% lies in the top ten.

The chain combines TRBV3-1 with TRBJ2-1, with D uncertain. The receptor comes from a woman under 30 with Graves' hyperthyroidism. Sequenced: blood. The DNA of the CDR3 is TGTGCCAGCAGCCAAGAACAATCGGGCGGAACCCTTTACAATGAGCAGTTCTTC. Its translation: CASSQEQSGGTLYNEQFF.